This TCR beta chain emerged from a study of T-cell reconstitution after alpha-beta-depleted transplantation in children. The TCRbeta library was prepared with unique molecular identifiers. TCRdb re-analysed the PCR reads in MiXCR, keeping a single row per CDR3 protein. The profile covers 120,000 or so distinct CDR3 sequences, with about a tenth appearing a single time and more than 7% taken by the ten largest. This clonotype was found many times. J gave up 0 bases and V 4 bases, and 1 base lay outside the gene matches. The CDR3 has 15 amino acids. This sequence was found in a human donor who donated a stem cell graft to a child with acute lymphoblastic leukemia. The sample here was PBMCs from the stem cell graft donor, taken from the stem cell graft. The chain couples TRBV12-3 or TRBV12-4 to TRBJ2-4; 9 bases are a match to TRBD2. The CDR3 sequence is CASSSSGVAKNIQYF. In DNA, the CDR3 is TGTGCCAGCAGTTCTAGCGGGGTAGCCAAAAACATTCAGTACTTC.